This T cell receptor (beta chain) was sequenced in a study of molecular identifiers for immune sequencing clone quantification. Study context: For replicates, RNA isolated from roughly 20,000 or 100,000 naive CD8 cells was divided into five portions, of which four were sequenced.

Preparation of the bulk TCR libraries relied on previously described methods and listed TCR primers. Using its own MiXCR run on the PCR reads, TCRdb lists one record per CDR3 protein. The sample holds around 320,000 distinct CDR3 sequences, under 25% seen once. The table lists this clonotype with a few counts. Its antigen is unknown. Broader study findings: In naive cells, under 1% of molecules belonged to clones above 20 RNA copies, against over 97% in effector cells.

Trimming removed 1 base from V and 13 bases from J; junction bases left unmatched: 5. The CDR3 extends over 12 amino acids. Sorted cell numbers of about 17,000 to 1,100,000, with 10%, 30% or 50% RNA, served as input for naive CD8 libraries. The sample was naive CD8+ T cells from blood, with Jurkat cell RNA spiked in. The subset is: FACS-sorted CD8+CD4-CCR7+CD45RA+ naive T cells. This receptor was obtained from a human donor in good health. Some libraries in this study had Jurkat cell RNA spiked in. V is TRBV12-3 or TRBV12-4 and J is TRBJ1-2, with TRBD1 matching over 8 bases. CDR3 sequence (DNA): TGTGCCAGCAGTTTAGGGGGACAGGAATTCACCTTC. This sequence encodes CASSLGGQEFTF.